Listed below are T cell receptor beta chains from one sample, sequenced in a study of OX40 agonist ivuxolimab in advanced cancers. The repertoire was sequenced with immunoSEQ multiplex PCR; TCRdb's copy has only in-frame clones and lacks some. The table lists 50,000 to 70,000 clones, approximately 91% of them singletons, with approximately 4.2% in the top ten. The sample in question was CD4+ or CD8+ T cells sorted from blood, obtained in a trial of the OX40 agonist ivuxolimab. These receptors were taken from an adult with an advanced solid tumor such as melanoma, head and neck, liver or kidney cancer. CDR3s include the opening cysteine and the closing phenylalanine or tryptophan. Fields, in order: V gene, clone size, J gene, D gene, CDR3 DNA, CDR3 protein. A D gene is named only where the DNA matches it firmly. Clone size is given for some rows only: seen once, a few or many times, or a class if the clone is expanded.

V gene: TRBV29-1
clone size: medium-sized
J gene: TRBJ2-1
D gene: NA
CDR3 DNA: TGCGGGGTACCGGCCTACAATGAGCAGTTCTTC
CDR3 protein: CGVPAYNEQFF

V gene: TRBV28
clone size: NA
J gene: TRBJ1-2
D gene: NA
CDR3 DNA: TGTGCCAGCAGTCTAGGCCAGGGGCTTGGCTACACCTTC
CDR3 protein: CASSLGQGLGYTF

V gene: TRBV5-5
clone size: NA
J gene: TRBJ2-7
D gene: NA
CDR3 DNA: TGTGCCAGCAGCGGCGACTCCTACGAGCAGTACTTC
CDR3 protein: CASSGDSYEQYF

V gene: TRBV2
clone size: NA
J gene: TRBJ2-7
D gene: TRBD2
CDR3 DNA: TGTGCCAGCAGTCCTCTCGCCGGGACTACCACATACGAGCAGTACTTC
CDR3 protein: CASSPLAGTTTYEQYF

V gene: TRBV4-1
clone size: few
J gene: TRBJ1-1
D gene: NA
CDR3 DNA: TGCGCCAGCAGCCAAGATGTGGGGAACACTGAAGCTTTCTTT
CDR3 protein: CASSQDVGNTEAFF

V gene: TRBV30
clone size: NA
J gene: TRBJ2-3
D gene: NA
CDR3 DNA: TGTGCCTGGAGTGTATGGGGGGACAGCACAGATACGCAGTATTTT
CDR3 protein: CAWSVWGDSTDTQYF

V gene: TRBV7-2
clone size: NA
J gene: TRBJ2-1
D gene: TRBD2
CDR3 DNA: TGTGCCAGCAGCCCCCTAGCGGGAGGGCCCAATGAGCAGTTCTTC
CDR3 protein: CASSPLAGGPNEQFF

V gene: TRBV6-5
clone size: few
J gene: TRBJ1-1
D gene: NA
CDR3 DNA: TGTGCCAGCAGTTACTCGGCTTATACGAACACTGAAGCTTTCTTT
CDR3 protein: CASSYSAYTNTEAFF

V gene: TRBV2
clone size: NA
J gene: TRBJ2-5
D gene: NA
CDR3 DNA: TGTGCCAGCAGTCAGCCCCGGCAGGTAGAGGAGACCCAGTACTTC
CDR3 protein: CASSQPRQVEETQYF

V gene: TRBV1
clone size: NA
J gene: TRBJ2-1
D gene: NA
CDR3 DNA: TGCACCAGCAGCCAAGTAACTAGCGGGAGTTTCCATGAGCAGTTCTTC
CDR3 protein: CTSSQVTSGSFHEQFF

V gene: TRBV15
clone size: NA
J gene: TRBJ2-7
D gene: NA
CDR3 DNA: TGTGCCACCAGCAGAGATGTAGGGCCCTACGAGCAGTACTTC
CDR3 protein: CATSRDVGPYEQYF

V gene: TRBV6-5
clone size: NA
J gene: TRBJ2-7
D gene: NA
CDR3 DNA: TGTGCCAGCAGTTACTCTGGCGGTGAGCAGTACTTC
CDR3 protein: CASSYSGGEQYF

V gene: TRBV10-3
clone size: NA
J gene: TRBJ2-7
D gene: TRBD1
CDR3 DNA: TGTGCCATCAGCCCGGGACAGGCAGACTACGAGCAGTACTTC
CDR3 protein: CAISPGQADYEQYF

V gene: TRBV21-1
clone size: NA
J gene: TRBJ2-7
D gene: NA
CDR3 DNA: TGTGCCAGCAGCAAAAGGGGGAAAGAGACCTACGAGCAGTACTTC
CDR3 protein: CASSKRGKETYEQYF

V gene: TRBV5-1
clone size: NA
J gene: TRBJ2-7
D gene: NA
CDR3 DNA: TGCGCCAGCAGCTTGACGACCAAGAGCGAGCAGTACTTC
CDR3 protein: CASSLTTKSEQYF

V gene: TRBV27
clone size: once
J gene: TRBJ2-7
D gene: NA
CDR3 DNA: TGTGCCAGCAGTTTCGGGCAGGACTACGAGCAGTACTTC
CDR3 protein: CASSFGQDYEQYF